These T cell receptor beta chains were read from a single sample in a study of cytotoxic CD8 clonotypes in ibrutinib-treated CLL. Only in-frame clones appear in the TCRdb table, and some are missing; sequencing was by immunoSEQ multiplex PCR. The table records some 300,000 clones, almost 80% of them present only once. Sequencing used PBMCs, obtained before ibrutinib treatment. The origin of the receptors is a human donor with chronic lymphocytic leukemia. Each CDR3 is given with its conserved first and last residue. Fields, in order: CDR3 protein, CDR3 DNA, D gene, J gene, clone size, V gene. The D gene is left open where the match is weak. Size values are once, few and many counts, or a class for expanded clones, and some rows have none.

CASSQGLTSGRFGETQYF | TGTGCCAGCAGCCAGGGGTTGACTAGCGGGAGGTTTGGTGAGACCCAGTACTTC | TRBD2 | TRBJ2-5 | . | TRBV4-2
CASRNTGELFF | TGTGCCAGTAGGAACACCGGGGAGCTGTTTTTT | . | TRBJ2-2 | . | TRBV19
CATSRDRGSSAGELFF | TGTGCCACCAGCAGAGATCGGGGGTCCTCGGCCGGGGAGCTGTTTTTT | . | TRBJ2-2 | . | TRBV15
CASSKGLAGLNEQFF | TGTGCCAGCAGCAAAGGCCTAGCGGGATTAAATGAGCAGTTCTTC | . | TRBJ2-1 | . | TRBV21-1
CASSMVGAGEAFF | TGTGCCAGTAGTATGGTCGGGGCTGGTGAAGCTTTCTTT | . | TRBJ1-1 | . | TRBV19
CAWRAGGNQPQHF | TGTGCCTGGAGAGCCGGGGGAAATCAGCCCCAGCATTTT | . | TRBJ1-5 | few | TRBV30
CASTPAGVDTQYF | TGTGCCAGCACTCCGGCCGGGGTAGATACGCAGTATTTT | . | TRBJ2-3 | . | TRBV28
CASSLVYRQSNQPQHF | TGTGCCAGCAGCTTAGTATATCGACAGAGCAATCAGCCCCAGCATTTT | . | TRBJ1-5 | . | TRBV7-2
CASSYPGDSTDTQYF | TGTGCCAGCAGCTACCCGGGCGACTCTACAGATACGCAGTATTTT | . | TRBJ2-3 | . | TRBV5-4
CASSDSNRGGDNEQFF | TGTGCCAGCAGTGACTCGAACAGGGGGGGAGACAATGAGCAGTTCTTC | . | TRBJ2-1 | . | TRBV6-4
CASSLDDSTYGYTF | TGTGCCAGCAGCTTAGACGACAGTACCTATGGCTACACCTTC | . | TRBJ1-2 | . | TRBV7-2
CASNQVGQGVGYGYTF | TGTGCCAGCAACCAGGTCGGGCAGGGAGTGGGATATGGCTACACCTTC | . | TRBJ1-2 | . | TRBV5-6
CASSIQHRGMSTEQYF | TGTGCCAGTAGTATCCAGCACAGGGGTATGTCTACGGAGCAGTACTTC | TRBD1 | TRBJ2-7 | . | TRBV19
CASSGLAGGWQFF | TGTGCCAGCAGTGGACTAGCGGGAGGGTGGCAGTTCTTC | TRBD2 | TRBJ2-1 | few | TRBV6-6
CASSQDLGSYEQYF | TGCGCCAGCAGCCAAGATTTAGGCTCCTACGAGCAGTACTTC | . | TRBJ2-7 | . | TRBV4-3
CASSFATGGQPQHF | TGTGCCAGCAGTTTCGCGACAGGGGGTCAGCCCCAGCATTTT | TRBD1 | TRBJ1-5 | . | TRBV28
CASSIGARTGQFF | TGTGCCAGTAGTATTGGGGCGAGGACGGGGCAGTTCTTC | . | TRBJ2-1 | . | TRBV19
CASSGQTGDPDTQYF | TGCGCCAGCAGCGGACAGACAGGTGACCCAGATACGCAGTATTTT | . | TRBJ2-3 | . | TRBV4-1
CASSRGKSYGYTF | TGTGCCAGTAGTAGGGGAAAGAGTTATGGCTACACCTTC | . | TRBJ1-2 | . | TRBV19
CASSLVVGLAFNEQFF | TGTGCCAGCAGCTTAGTAGTGGGACTAGCATTCAATGAGCAGTTCTTC | TRBD2 | TRBJ2-1 | . | TRBV7-9
CASSYLAGETNEQFF | TGTGCCAGCAGTTACCTAGCGGGAGAAACAAATGAGCAGTTCTTC | TRBD2 | TRBJ2-1 | . | TRBV6-4
CASSLPGPRNYGYTF | TGTGCCAGCAGCTTGCCCGGGCCTCGAAACTATGGCTACACCTTC | . | TRBJ1-2 | . | TRBV5-6
CASSTRTSGTETQYF | TGTGCTAGCAGCACTCGGACTAGCGGGACGGAGACCCAGTACTTC | TRBD2 | TRBJ2-5 | . | TRBV7-7